This TCR beta chain originates from a study of cytomegalovirus exposure and HLA in healthy donors. Regarding the study as a whole: Within an earlier analysis, most TCR beta V segments proved productive either about 87% or about 30% of the time. Near-uniform donor sequencing depth was presumed by presence/absence analyses.

Germline CDR1 SGHVS, CDR2 FNYEAQ. This CDR3 region has 16 residues. The V and J ends lost 5 bases and 4 bases, in that order; junction bases with no gene match: 9. It was with 60 Vbeta and 13 Jbeta primers that the PCR ran. TCRdb's copy holds only in-frame clones and misses some; the assay was immunoSEQ multiplex PCR. The sample has about 180,000 clones, approximately 82% seen once. This clone appeared a single time. Its antigen remains unknown. The chain uses TRBV7-6 and TRBJ2-1; 9 positions match TRBD1. The source is a girl aged 2 to 10 in good health and CMV-seropositive. The material sequenced was PBMCs. The CDR3 DNA reads as TGTGCCAGCAGCACCCGGACAGGGGCACTTTACAATGAGCAGTTCTTC. Translating gives CASSTRTGALYNEQFF.